The present entry profiles one T cell receptor beta chain with its context. These data belong to a study of control samples from healthy donors and cancer patients. Sequencing was performed with immunoSEQ multiplex PCR; in TCRdb, only in-frame clones are kept and a portion is missing. The sample contains around 140,000 clones, under 95% of which appear only once. Per the germline V gene, CDR1 is SGHVS and CDR2 is FQNEAQ. V was clipped by 5 bases and J by 3 bases; unmatched bases: 12. This CDR3 spans 16 amino acids. Source material: blood. This chain uses TRBV7-8 with TRBJ2-7; 8 bases are shared with TRBD1. The TCR comes from a man aged 18 to 29 in good health. DNA of the CDR3: TGTGCCAGCAGCCCCAACCCAACAGGGGGTAGCTACGAGCAGTACTTC. This translates into CASSPNPTGGSYEQYF.